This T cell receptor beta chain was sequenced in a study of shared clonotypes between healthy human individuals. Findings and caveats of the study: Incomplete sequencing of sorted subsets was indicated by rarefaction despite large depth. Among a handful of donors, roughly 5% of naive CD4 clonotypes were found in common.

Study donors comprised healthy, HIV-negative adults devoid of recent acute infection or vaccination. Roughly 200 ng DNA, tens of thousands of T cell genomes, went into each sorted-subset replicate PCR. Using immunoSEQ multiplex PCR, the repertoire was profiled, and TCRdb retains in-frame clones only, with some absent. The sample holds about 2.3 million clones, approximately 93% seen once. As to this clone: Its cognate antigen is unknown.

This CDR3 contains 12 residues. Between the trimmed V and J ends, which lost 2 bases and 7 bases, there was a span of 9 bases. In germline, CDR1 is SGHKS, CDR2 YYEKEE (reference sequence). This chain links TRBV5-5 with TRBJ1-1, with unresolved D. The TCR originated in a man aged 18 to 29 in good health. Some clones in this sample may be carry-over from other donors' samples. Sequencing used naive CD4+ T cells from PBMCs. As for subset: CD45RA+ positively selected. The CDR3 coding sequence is TGTGCCAGCAGCTTATCCCCCTTTGAAGCTTTCTTT. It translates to CASSLSPFEAFF.